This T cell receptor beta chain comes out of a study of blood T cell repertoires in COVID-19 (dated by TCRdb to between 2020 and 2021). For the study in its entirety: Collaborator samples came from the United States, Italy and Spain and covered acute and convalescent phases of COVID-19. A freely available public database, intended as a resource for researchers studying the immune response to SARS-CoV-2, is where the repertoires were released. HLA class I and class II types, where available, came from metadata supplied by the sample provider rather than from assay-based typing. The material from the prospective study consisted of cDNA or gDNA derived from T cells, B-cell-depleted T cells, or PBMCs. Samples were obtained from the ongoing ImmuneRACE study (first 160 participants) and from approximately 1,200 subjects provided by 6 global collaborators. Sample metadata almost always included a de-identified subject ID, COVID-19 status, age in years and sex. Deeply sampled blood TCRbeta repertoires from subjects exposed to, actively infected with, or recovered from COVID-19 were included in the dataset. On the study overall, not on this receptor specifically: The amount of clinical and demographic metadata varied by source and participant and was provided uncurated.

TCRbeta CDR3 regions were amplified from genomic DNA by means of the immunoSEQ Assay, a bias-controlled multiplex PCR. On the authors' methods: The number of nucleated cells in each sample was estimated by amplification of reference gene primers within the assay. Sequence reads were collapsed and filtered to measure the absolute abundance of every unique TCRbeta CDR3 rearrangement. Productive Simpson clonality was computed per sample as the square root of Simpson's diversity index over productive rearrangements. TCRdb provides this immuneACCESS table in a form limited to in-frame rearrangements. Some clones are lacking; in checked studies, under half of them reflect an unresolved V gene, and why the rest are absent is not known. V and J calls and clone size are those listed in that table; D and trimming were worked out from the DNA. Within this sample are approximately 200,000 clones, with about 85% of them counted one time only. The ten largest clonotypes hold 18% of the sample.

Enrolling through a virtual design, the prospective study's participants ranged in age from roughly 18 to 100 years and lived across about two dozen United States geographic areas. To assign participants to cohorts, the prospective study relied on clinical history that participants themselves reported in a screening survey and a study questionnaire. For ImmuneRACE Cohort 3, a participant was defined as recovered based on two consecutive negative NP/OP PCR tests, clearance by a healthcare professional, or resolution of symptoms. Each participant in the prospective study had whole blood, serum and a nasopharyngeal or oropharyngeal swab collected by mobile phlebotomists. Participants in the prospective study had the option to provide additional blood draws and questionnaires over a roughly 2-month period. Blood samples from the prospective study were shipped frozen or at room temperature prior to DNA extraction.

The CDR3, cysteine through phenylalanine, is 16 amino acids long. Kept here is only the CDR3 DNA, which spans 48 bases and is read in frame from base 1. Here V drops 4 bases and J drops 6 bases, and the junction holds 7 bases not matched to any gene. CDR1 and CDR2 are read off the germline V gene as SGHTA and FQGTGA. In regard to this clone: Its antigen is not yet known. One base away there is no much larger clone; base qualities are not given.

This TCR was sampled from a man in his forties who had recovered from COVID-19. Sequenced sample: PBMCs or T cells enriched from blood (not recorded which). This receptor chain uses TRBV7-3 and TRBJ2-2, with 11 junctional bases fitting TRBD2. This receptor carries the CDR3 CASSSELAGVPGELFF. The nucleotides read TGTGCCAGCAGCTCCGAACTAGCGGGAGTTCCCGGGGAGCTGTTTTTT.